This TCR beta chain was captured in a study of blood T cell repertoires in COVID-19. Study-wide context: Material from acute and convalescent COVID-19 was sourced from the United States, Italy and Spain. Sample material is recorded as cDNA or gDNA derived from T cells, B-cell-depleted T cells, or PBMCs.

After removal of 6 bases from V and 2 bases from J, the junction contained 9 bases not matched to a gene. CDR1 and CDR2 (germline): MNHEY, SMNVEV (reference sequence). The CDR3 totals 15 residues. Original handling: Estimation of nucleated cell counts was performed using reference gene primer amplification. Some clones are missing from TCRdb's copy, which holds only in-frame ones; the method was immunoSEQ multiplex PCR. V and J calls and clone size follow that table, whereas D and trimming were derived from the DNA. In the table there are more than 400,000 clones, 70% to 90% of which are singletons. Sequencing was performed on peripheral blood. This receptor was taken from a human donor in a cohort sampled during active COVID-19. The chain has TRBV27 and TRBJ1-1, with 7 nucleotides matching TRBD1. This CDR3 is CASRGTEVPNTEAFF. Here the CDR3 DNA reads TGTGCCAGCAGGGGGACAGAGGTCCCAAACACTGAAGCTTTCTTT.